This entry lists 19 T cell receptor beta chains sequenced from one sample in a study of cytomegalovirus exposure and HLA in healthy donors. PCR used 60 Vbeta primers and 13 Jbeta primers. Here immunoSEQ multiplex PCR was the method, and the copy in TCRdb shows in-frame clones only, minus some. The sample records 100,000 to 150,000 clones, over 70% being singletons. The specimen was PBMCs. These receptors originate from a man younger than 35 in good health and CMV-seropositive.

This rearrangement joins TRBV30 to TRBJ1-4; no reliable D call. This CDR3 is built from 15 residues. The V end was cut by 1 base, the J end by 10 bases, with 19 bases between. The germline CDR1 and CDR2 sequences are GTSNPN and SVGIG (reference sequence). CDR3 DNA sequence: TGTGCCTGGAGTGACCAAGGAGGGCGTTTACGAAAACTGTTTTTT. Translating it yields CAWSDQGGRLRKLFF.

J is TRBJ2-4 and V is TRBV7-2; 15 positions agree with TRBD2. V lost 4 bases and J lost 5; bases outside the gene matches: 0. The germline V gene has CDR1 SGHTA and CDR2 FQGNSA. The CDR3 consists of 15 residues. The CDR3 DNA reads TGTGCCAGCAGCTGGACTAGCGGGAGGGAAAACATTCAGTACTTC. Its protein is CASSWTSGRENIQYF.

The chain employs TRBV7-2 and TRBJ2-2, with unresolved D. Germline V gene data show CDR1 as SGHTA and CDR2 as FQGNSA. V was clipped by 1 base and J by 5 bases, with 5 bases between them. The CDR3 has 13 residues. CDR3 DNA: TGTGCCAGCAGCTTAGACATGACCGGGGAGCTGTTTTTT. It specifies CASSLDMTGELFF. Full variable domain (remainder filled in from reference TRBV7-2 and TRBJ2-2): GAGVSQSPSNKVTEKGKDVELRCDPISGHTALYWYRQSLGQGLEFLIYFQGNSAPDKSGLPSDRFSAERTGGSVSTLTIQRTQQEDSAVYLCASSLDMTGELFFGEGSRLTVL.

CDR3 in amino acids: CASSRTDGYTF. The CDR3 DNA is TGTGCCAGTAGTCGGACAGATGGCTACACCTTC. This chain uses TRBV19 with TRBJ1-2; D might be TRBD1 (6 bases). Germline CDR1 reads LNHDA; CDR2 reads SQIVND (reference sequence). V was pared by 5 bases and J by 6 bases, with 7 bases between. The CDR3 covers 11 residues.

The genes are TRBV9 and TRBJ2-2; D is perhaps TRBD2 (6 bases). Between the trimmed V and J ends, which lost 0 bases and 5 bases, there was a span of 11 bases. CDR1 and CDR2 (germline): SGDLS, YYNGEE. The CDR3 length is 15 residues. Here the CDR3 DNA reads TGTGCCAGCAGCGTAGTAGGGGCGGGGACCGGGGAGCTGTTTTTT. Translating gives CASSVVGAGTGELFF.

This clone was seen at least ten times. The chain carries TRBV19 and TRBJ1-5; D remains ambiguous. Deletions cut 7 bases from V and 5 bases from J, with 15 bases between. Per germline, CDR1 LNHDA and CDR2 SQIVND (reference sequence). The length of the CDR3 is 14 residues. CDR3 sequence (DNA): TGTGCCAGTAATCCCAGGAAGAGGGATCAGCCCCAGCATTTT. Its translation: CASNPRKRDQPQHF.

The V call is TRBV30, the J call TRBJ1-5; TRBD1 aligns across 7 bases. V was clipped by 2 bases and J by 9 bases; unmatched bases: 13. CDR3 length equals 15 residues. Looked up from germline, CDR1 is GTSNPN and CDR2 is SVGIG (reference sequence). CDR3 sequence: CAWSTTGQLAGPQHF. Here the CDR3 DNA reads TGTGCCTGGAGTACCACGGGACAGCTAGCCGGGCCCCAGCATTTT.

The chain joins TRBV19 to TRBJ2-3, with D perhaps TRBD2 (7 bases). Trimming cost V 9 bases and J 8 bases, with 12 bases left between them. CDR1 LNHDA and CDR2 SQIVND come from the germline V gene (reference sequence). The CDR3 is made up of 11 amino acids. The CDR3 DNA reads TGTGCCAGCGGGGGGCCGGGTACGCAGTATTTT. Translation: CASGGPGTQYF.

The chain joins TRBV19 to TRBJ2-7; 7 bases are shared with TRBD1. This CDR3 is built from 13 residues. CDR1 is LNHDA, CDR2 SQIVND, per germline (reference sequence). V was clipped by 4 bases and J by 1 base; unmatched bases: 1. The CDR3 DNA reads as TGTGCCAGTAGTAGACAGGGTTCCTACGAGCAGTACTTC. Its translation: CASSRQGSYEQYF.

This clone was seen a few times. DNA of the CDR3: TGTGCCAGCAGCTTAGCTATACAGGGGGCTGAAAAACTGTTTTTT. Translation gives CASSLAIQGAEKLFF. V and J are TRBV7-6 and TRBJ1-4, with TRBD1 matching 9 bases. The junction had 3 bases not matched to a gene; V was cut back by 0 bases and J by 7 bases. The germline V gene encodes CDR1 SGHVS and CDR2 FNYEAQ. The CDR3 consists of 15 residues.

This clone was detected only once. The chain employs TRBV6-5 and TRBJ1-5; 8 nucleotides agree with TRBD1. In germline, CDR1 is MNHEY, CDR2 SVGAGI. The ends lost 9 bases at V and 6 bases at J; junction bases unmatched: 10. The CDR3 spans 14 residues. This chain's CDR3 is CASRSNDRGQPQHF. The CDR3 coding sequence is TGTGCCAGTCGTTCAAATGACAGGGGTCAGCCCCAGCATTTT.

This chain links TRBV30 with TRBJ2-7; D unclear. The CDR3 covers 12 residues. V lost 2 bases and J lost 1, with 6 bases in between. CDR1 GTSNPN and CDR2 SVGIG come from the germline V gene (reference sequence). The CDR3 DNA is TGTGCCTGGAGTATAGTTTCCTACGAGCAGTACTTC. It encodes CAWSIVSYEQYF.

This clone was seen a single time. This rearrangement joins TRBV11-2 to TRBJ2-1, with 10 bases aligning to TRBD2. This CDR3 has 17 amino acids. Trimming cost V 5 bases and J 3 bases; bases outside gene matches: 10. Germline loops: CDR1 SGHAT, CDR2 FQNNGV. The CDR3 DNA follows: TGTGCCAGCAGCCCAGCCCCCACTAGCGGGAACTACAATGAGCAGTTCTTC. Its translation: CASSPAPTSGNYNEQFF.

J is TRBJ2-3 and V is TRBV5-1; 7 nucleotides line up with TRBD1. V trimming: 3 bases; J trimming: 1 base; junction bases outside the gene matches: 11. This CDR3 has 17 amino acids. The V gene's germline CDR1 is SGHRS and CDR2 YFSETQ. The CDR3 coding sequence is TGCGCCAGCAGCTACGTGACAGGGACCGTTGGCACAGATACGCAGTATTTT. Its protein is CASSYVTGTVGTDTQYF.

The V and J genes are TRBV19 and TRBJ2-2; 8 bases match TRBD1. This CDR3 region has 16 residues. J lost 1 base, V lost 5 bases, and 6 bases had no gene match. CDR1 and CDR2 (germline): LNHDA, SQIVND (reference sequence). CDR3 nucleotide sequence: TGTGCCAGTAGTCTCAGACAGGGGAGGAACACCGGGGAGCTGTTTTTT. This encodes CASSLRQGRNTGELFF.

V gene TRBV9 combines with J gene TRBJ2-5; unclear D gene. V dropped 0 bases and J dropped 0 bases, with 3 bases sitting between them. Germline CDR1 and CDR2: SGDLS and YYNGEE. There are 13 residues in the CDR3. The CDR3 DNA reads as TGTGCCAGCAGCGTAGCCAACCAAGAGACCCAGTACTTC. Its translation: CASSVANQETQYF.

This clone is a singleton in its sample. The J gene is TRBJ1-1, the V gene TRBV6-1; 8 nucleotides line up with TRBD1. V gave up 7 bases and J gave up 7 bases; unmatched junction bases: 8. Germline-derived CDR1 and CDR2 are MNHNS and SASEGT. The CDR3 totals 13 residues. The CDR3 sequence: CASNRGGPVEAFF. The CDR3 coding sequence is TGTGCCAGCAACAGGGGGGGCCCAGTTGAAGCTTTCTTT.

The V call is TRBV9, the J call TRBJ2-2, with D hard to call. The germline gives CDR1 SGDLS, CDR2 YYNGEE. V lost 3 bases and J lost 6, with 12 bases in between. CDR3 length equals 14 residues. CDR3 residues: CASSALEESGELFF. DNA of the CDR3: TGTGCCAGCAGCGCCCTTGAGGAATCCGGGGAGCTGTTTTTT.

The chain employs TRBV5-6 and TRBJ1-1; 8 bases fit TRBD1. Germline V gives CDR1 SGHDT, CDR2 YYEEEE. J was trimmed by 4 bases and V by 0 bases; bases with no gene match: 5. The CDR3 is made up of 15 amino acids. In nucleotides, the CDR3 is TGTGCCAGCAGCTTGGAAAGGACAGGGCCCACTGAAGCTTTCTTT. Residues: CASSLERTGPTEAFF.